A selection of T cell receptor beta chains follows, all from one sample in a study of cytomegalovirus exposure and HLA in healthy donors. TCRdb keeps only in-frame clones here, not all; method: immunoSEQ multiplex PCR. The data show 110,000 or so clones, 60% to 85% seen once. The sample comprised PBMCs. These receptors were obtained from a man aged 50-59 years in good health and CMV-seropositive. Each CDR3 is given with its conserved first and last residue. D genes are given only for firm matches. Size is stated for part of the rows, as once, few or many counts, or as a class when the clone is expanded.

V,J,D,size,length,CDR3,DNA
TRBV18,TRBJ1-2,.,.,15,CASSPVTDAGYGYTF,TGTGCCAGCTCACCAGTCACGGACGCGGGTTATGGCTACACCTTC
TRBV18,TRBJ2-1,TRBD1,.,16,CASSPPGTGWANEQFF,TGTGCCAGCTCACCACCTGGGACAGGGTGGGCCAATGAGCAGTTCTTC
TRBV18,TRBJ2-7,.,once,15,CASSPTDGVRYEQYF,TGTGCCAGCTCACCTACCGACGGGGTTCGGTACGAGCAGTACTTC
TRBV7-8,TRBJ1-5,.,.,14,CASSLQGNNQPQHF,TGTGCCAGCAGCTTACAGGGGAACAATCAGCCCCAGCATTTT
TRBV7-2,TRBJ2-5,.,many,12,CASSASRETQYF,TGTGCCAGCAGCGCGAGCCGGGAGACCCAGTACTTC
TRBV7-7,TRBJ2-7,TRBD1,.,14,CASSKGTAGYEQYF,TGTGCTAGCAGCAAAGGGACAGCAGGTTACGAGCAGTACTTC
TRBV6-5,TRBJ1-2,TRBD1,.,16,CASSSIARTGERGYTF,TGTGCCAGCAGTTCCATCGCCCGGACAGGGGAACGGGGCTACACCTTC
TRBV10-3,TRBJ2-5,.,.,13,CAISNRVQETQYF,TGTGCCATCAGTAACAGGGTCCAAGAGACCCAGTACTTC
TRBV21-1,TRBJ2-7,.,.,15,CASSKVSGGTYEQYF,TGTGCCAGCAGCAAAGTGAGTGGCGGTACCTACGAGCAGTACTTC
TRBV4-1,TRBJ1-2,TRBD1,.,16,CASSHAGTGWDYGYTF,TGCGCCAGCAGCCATGCCGGGACAGGGTGGGACTATGGCTACACCTTC
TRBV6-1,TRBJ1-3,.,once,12,CASPRGLDTIYF,TGTGCCAGCCCCAGGGGTTTAGACACCATATATTTT
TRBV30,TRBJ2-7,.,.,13,CAWSRGHYYEQYF,TGTGCCTGGAGTCGGGGACACTACTACGAGCAGTACTTC
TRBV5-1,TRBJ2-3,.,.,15,CASSLAGAFTDTQYF,TGCGCCAGCAGCTTGGCTGGGGCCTTCACAGATACGCAGTATTTT
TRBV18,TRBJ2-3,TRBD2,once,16,CASSPSGLALTDTQYF,TGTGCCAGCTCACCTTCTGGACTAGCGCTCACAGATACGCAGTATTTT
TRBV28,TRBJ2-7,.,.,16,CASSPSGRQGSYEQYF,TGTGCCAGCAGTCCCTCGGGGAGGCAGGGATCCTACGAGCAGTACTTC
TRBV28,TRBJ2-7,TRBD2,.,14,CASSRSGGFYEQYF,TGTGCCAGCAGTCGTAGCGGGGGGTTCTACGAGCAGTACTTC
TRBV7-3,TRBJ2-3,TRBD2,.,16,CASSSSVLAGLDTQYF,TGTGCCAGCAGCTCTTCGGTACTAGCGGGGTTAGATACGCAGTATTTT
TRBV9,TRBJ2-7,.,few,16,CASSVVMADPYYEQYF,TGTGCCAGCAGCGTAGTAATGGCGGATCCTTACTACGAGCAGTACTTC
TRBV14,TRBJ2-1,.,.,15,CASSPVVAGYNEQFF,TGTGCCAGCAGCCCCGTAGTAGCTGGCTACAATGAGCAGTTCTTC
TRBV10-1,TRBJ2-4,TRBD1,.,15,CASSEGTGGSGIQYF,TGCGCCAGCAGTGAGGGGACAGGGGGCTCGGGCATTCAGTACTTC
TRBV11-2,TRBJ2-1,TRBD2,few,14,CASTPLAGYNEQFF,TGTGCCAGCACCCCCCTAGCGGGCTACAATGAGCAGTTCTTC
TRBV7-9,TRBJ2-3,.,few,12,CASSPRGDTQYF,TGTGCCAGCAGCCCACGCGGAGATACGCAGTATTTT
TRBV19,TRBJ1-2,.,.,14,CASNGQRGNYGYTF,TGTGCCAGTAACGGACAGAGGGGTAACTATGGCTACACCTTC
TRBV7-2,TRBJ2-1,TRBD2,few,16,CASSGGMGGGPSEQFF,TGTGCCAGCAGCGGGGGAATGGGGGGAGGGCCGAGTGAGCAGTTCTTC
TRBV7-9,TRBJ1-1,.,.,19,CASSLEADGSVWRNTEAFF,TGTGCCAGCAGCTTAGAAGCGGACGGGTCAGTCTGGAGGAACACTGAAGCTTTCTTT
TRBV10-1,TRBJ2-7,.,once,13,CASSDTGNYEQYF,TGCGCCAGCAGCGACACCGGAAACTACGAGCAGTACTTC
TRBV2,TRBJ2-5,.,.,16,CASSEERLAKPETQYF,TGTGCCAGCAGTGAGGAGAGGTTAGCGAAGCCAGAGACCCAGTACTTC
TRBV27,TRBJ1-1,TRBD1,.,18,CASSRRDRGFSMNTEAFF,TGTGCCAGCAGTAGACGGGACAGGGGCTTCTCCATGAACACTGAAGCTTTCTTT
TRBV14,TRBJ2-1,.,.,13,CASSQDRYNEQFF,TGTGCCAGCAGCCAAGATCGGTACAATGAGCAGTTCTTC
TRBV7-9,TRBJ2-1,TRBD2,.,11,CASSAREVGFF,TGTGCCAGCAGCGCTCGGGAGGTGGGGTTCTTC
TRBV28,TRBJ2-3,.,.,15,CASSPAQTSTDTQYF,TGTGCCAGTTCTCCCGCCCAGACTAGCACAGATACGCAGTATTTT
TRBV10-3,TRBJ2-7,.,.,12,CATAGNSYEQYF,TGTGCCACCGCAGGGAACTCCTACGAGCAGTACTTC
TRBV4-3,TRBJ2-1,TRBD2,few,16,CASSQAGAGAYNEQFF,TGCGCCAGCAGCCAAGCGGGTGCGGGGGCCTACAATGAGCAGTTCTTC
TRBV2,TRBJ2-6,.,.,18,CASSAFGSLAYGANVLTF,TGTGCCAGCAGTGCCTTCGGGTCCCTTGCGTATGGGGCCAACGTCCTGACTTTC
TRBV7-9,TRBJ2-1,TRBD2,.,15,CASSIRLAGANEQFF,TGTGCCAGCAGCATAAGACTAGCGGGGGCCAATGAGCAGTTCTTC
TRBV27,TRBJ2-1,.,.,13,CASSRGSYNEQFF,TGTGCCAGCAGTCGGGGGTCCTACAATGAGCAGTTCTTC
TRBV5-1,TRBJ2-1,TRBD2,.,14,CASRGLAGFDEQFF,TGCGCCAGCAGGGGACTAGCGGGGTTCGATGAGCAGTTCTTC
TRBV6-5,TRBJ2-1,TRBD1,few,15,CASSTPGQGIWEQFF,TGTGCCAGCAGTACCCCGGGACAGGGAATTTGGGAGCAGTTCTTC
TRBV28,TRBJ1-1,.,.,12,CASSLRDTEAFF,TGTGCCAGCAGTTTACGAGACACTGAAGCTTTCTTT
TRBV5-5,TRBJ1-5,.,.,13,CASSLGLNQPQHF,TGTGCCAGCAGCTTGGGACTCAATCAGCCCCAGCATTTT
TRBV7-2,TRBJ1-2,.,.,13,CASSWADHYGYTF,TGTGCCAGCAGCTGGGCAGACCACTATGGCTACACCTTC
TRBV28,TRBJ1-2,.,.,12,CASGVGAYGYTF,TGTGCCAGCGGAGTGGGGGCCTATGGCTACACCTTC
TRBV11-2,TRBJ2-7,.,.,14,CASSLDIGRNEQYF,TGTGCCAGCAGCTTGGACATCGGGCGCAACGAGCAGTACTTC
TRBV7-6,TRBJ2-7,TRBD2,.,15,CASSLTVAGPYEQYF,TGTGCCAGCAGCTTAACGGTAGCGGGACCCTACGAGCAGTACTTC
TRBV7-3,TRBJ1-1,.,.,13,CASSPQENTEAFF,TGTGCCAGCAGCCCCCAGGAGAACACTGAAGCTTTCTTT
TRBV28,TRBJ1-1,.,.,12,CAAHRGNTEAFF,TGTGCCGCCCACCGGGGGAACACTGAAGCTTTCTTT
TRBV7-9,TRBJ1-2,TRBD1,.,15,CASSLAGGEEEGYTF,TGTGCCAGCAGCTTAGCAGGGGGCGAAGAAGAGGGCTACACCTTC
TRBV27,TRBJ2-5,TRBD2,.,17,CASSPRTSGTRRETQYF,TGTGCCAGCAGCCCACGGACTAGCGGGACCAGGAGGGAGACCCAGTACTTC
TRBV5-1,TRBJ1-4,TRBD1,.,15,CASSLLGTGGEKLFF,TGCGCCAGCAGCTTGTTAGGGACAGGGGGTGAAAAACTGTTTTTT
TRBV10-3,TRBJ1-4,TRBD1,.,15,CAISESRDSNEKLFF,TGTGCCATCAGTGAGTCTAGGGACAGCAATGAAAAACTGTTTTTT
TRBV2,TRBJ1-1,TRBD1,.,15,CASRRETGVPTEAFF,TGTGCCAGCAGGCGGGAGACAGGGGTTCCCACTGAAGCTTTCTTT
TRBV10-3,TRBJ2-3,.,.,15,CAISEAGFGSDTQYF,TGTGCCATCAGTGAGGCGGGGTTTGGATCAGATACGCAGTATTTT
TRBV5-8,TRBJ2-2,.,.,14,CASSLTVVPGELFF,TGTGCCAGCAGCTTGACAGTAGTCCCCGGGGAGCTGTTTTTT
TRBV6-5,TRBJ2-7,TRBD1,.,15,CASSFTGQGLHEQYF,TGTGCCAGCAGTTTTACGGGACAGGGACTCCACGAGCAGTACTTC
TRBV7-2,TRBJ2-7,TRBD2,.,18,CASSLVGSGRASFREQYF,TGTGCCAGCAGCTTAGTCGGTAGCGGGAGGGCCTCCTTTCGAGAGCAGTACTTC